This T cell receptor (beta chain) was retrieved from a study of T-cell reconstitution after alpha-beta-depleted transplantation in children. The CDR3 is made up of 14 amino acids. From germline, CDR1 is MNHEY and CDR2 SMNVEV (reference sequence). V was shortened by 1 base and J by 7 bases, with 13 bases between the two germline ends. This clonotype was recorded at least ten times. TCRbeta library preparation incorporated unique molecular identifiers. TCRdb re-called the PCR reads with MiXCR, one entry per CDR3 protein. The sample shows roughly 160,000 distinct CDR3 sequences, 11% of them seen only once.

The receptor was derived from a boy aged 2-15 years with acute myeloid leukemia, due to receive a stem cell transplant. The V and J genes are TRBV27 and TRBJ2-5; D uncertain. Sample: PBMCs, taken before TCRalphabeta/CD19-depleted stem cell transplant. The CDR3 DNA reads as TGTGCCAGCAGTTTATTAATGTCCCCGGGGACCCAGTACTTC. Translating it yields CASSLLMSPGTQYF.